The 26 T cell receptor beta chains given below trace back to one sample, sequenced in a study of blood T cell repertoires in COVID-19. Sequencing was performed with immunoSEQ multiplex PCR; in TCRdb, only in-frame clones are kept and a portion is missing. Of tens of thousands of clones in the sample, more than 70% were seen once. Sequenced sample: peripheral blood. The origin of the receptors is a woman aged 65 to 85 with acute or convalescent COVID-19.

The genes are TRBV4-3 and TRBJ1-6; 7 bases are shared with TRBD1. The germline V gene encodes CDR1 LGHNA and CDR2 YSLEER. CDR3 length: 17 amino acids. The V and J ends lost 0 bases and 4 bases, in that order; junction bases with no gene match: 6. Written as DNA, the CDR3 is TGCGCCAGCAGCCAAGATTCGTGGGACAGTTATAATTCACCCCTCCACTTT. It yields the protein CASSQDSWDSYNSPLHF.

The V call is TRBV7-9, the J call TRBJ2-1; 8 bases agree with TRBD2. This CDR3 region has 15 residues. The V gene's germline CDR1 is SEHNR and CDR2 FQNEAQ (reference sequence). V dropped 1 base and J dropped 6; count of bases not matched to a gene: 5. The CDR3 sequence is CASSLEGLAANEQFF. In DNA form, the CDR3 reads TGTGCCAGCAGCTTAGAAGGACTAGCCGCCAATGAGCAGTTCTTC.

The chain combines TRBV6-1 with TRBJ2-5; D gene uncertain. The length of the CDR3 is 12 residues. The V and J ends lost 6 bases and 2 bases respectively, with 7 bases between them. Looked up from germline, CDR1 is MNHNS and CDR2 is SASEGT. As DNA, the CDR3 is TGTGCCAGCAGCTACGTTCAAGAGACCCAGTACTTC. Translated, it gives CASSYVQETQYF.

The V gene is TRBV5-1, the J gene TRBJ1-6, with TRBD1 identical over 7 bases. Germline CDR1 is SGHRS and CDR2 is YFSETQ. V lost 4 bases to trimming and J lost 9 bases; unmatched junction nucleotides: 10. The CDR3 consists of 15 residues. The chain's CDR3 is CASSIGQVGGSPLHF. The CDR3 bases are TGCGCCAGCAGCATCGGACAGGTCGGGGGTTCACCCCTCCACTTT.

The chain uses TRBV14 and TRBJ2-3; D is perhaps TRBD1 (6 bases). Germline V gene lookup returns CDR1 SGHDN and CDR2 FVKESK. The ends were cut back, 4 bases at V and 3 bases at J, with 17 bases in the middle. The CDR3 runs 16 residues. The CDR3 DNA sequence: TGTGCCAGCAGCCCAAAGATTACAGGGATTACAGATACGCAGTATTTT. This codes for CASSPKITGITDTQYF.

The J gene is TRBJ2-3, the V gene TRBV1; the listed D gene, TRBD2, was not tested against the DNA. TRBV1 is listed as a pseudogene. The CDR3 length is 16 residues. The CDR3, as DNA: TGCACCAGCAGCCTCCTGGCTAGCACTCACACAGATACGCAGTATTTT. This gives the protein CTSSLLASTHTDTQYF.

J is TRBJ1-6 and V is TRBV5-4, with TRBD1 as a possible D gene (6 bases). Deletions cut 0 bases from V and 6 bases from J, with 10 bases between. The CDR3 sequence is 15 residues long. CDR1 SGHNT and CDR2 YYREEE come from the germline V gene (reference sequence). CDR3 DNA sequence: TGTGCCAGCAGCTTGGGGGGGCCCCGTAATTCACCCCTCCACTTT. It specifies CASSLGGPRNSPLHF.

This sequence joins TRBV19 and TRBJ2-5; 12 bases line up with TRBD2. Looked up from germline, CDR1 is LNHDA and CDR2 is SQIVND (reference sequence). The CDR3 extends over 14 amino acids. After removal of 9 bases from V and 4 bases from J, the junction contained 6 bases not matched to a gene. The CDR3 here is CASGLAGWGETQYF. The CDR3 nucleotides read TGTGCCAGCGGACTAGCGGGATGGGGAGAGACCCAGTACTTC.

The chain carries TRBV24-1 and TRBJ2-3; D is perhaps TRBD1 (6 bases). This CDR3 contains 13 residues. Trimming pared 7 bases from V and 4 bases from J, leaving 11 bases between. Germline CDR1 reads KGHDR; CDR2 reads SFDVKD. The CDR3 region has the DNA TGTGCCACCAGCTCACAGGGCCCAGATACGCAGTATTTT. Protein product: CATSSQGPDTQYF.

The gene calls are TRBV10-2 and TRBJ2-2; D unclear. The CDR3 totals 14 residues. Trimming left V 7 bases short and J 0 bases short, with 9 bases between. Looked up from germline, CDR1 is WSHSY and CDR2 is SAAADI. In DNA form, the CDR3 reads TGCGCCAGCACTAGTTCCCCGAACACCGGGGAGCTGTTTTTT. Protein sequence: CASTSSPNTGELFF.

V usage is TRBV20-1 and J usage is TRBJ1-2; D is uncertain. The CDR3 is 11 amino acids. V lost 5 bases to trimming and J lost 2 bases, with 6 bases between them. In germline, CDR1 is DFQATT, CDR2 SNEGSKA (reference sequence). The CDR3 loop is CSASMNYGYTF. In DNA form, the CDR3 reads TGCAGTGCTTCAATGAACTATGGCTACACCTTC.

This rearrangement joins TRBV7-6 to TRBJ2-5; 10 nucleotides match TRBD1. With 5 bases clipped from V and 5 bases from J, the junction kept 11 bases outside the gene matches. Looked up from germline, CDR1 is SGHVS and CDR2 is FNYEAQ. The length of the CDR3 is 16 residues. The CDR3 loop is CASSAEDRGRWETQYF. CDR3 in DNA: TGTGCCAGCAGCGCGGAAGACAGGGGGCGGTGGGAGACCCAGTACTTC.

The chain joins TRBV12-3 or TRBV12-4 to TRBJ2-7; D possibly corresponds to TRBD1 (5 bases). This CDR3 has 13 amino acids. V was trimmed by 1 base and J by 5 bases, leaving 9 bases between them. CDR3 sequence (DNA): TGTGCCAGCAGTTTAGGACAGTGGGACGAGCAGTACGTC. It yields the protein CASSLGQWDEQYV.

The chain employs TRBV21-1 and TRBJ2-5; TRBD1, the D gene given by the table, was not confirmed from the DNA. TRBV21-1 is a known pseudogene. The CDR3 runs 18 residues. The CDR3 is CASRLTPSNGQGQETQYF. The CDR3 DNA sequence: TGTGCCAGCAGACTCACCCCTAGTAACGGACAGGGGCAAGAGACCCAGTACTTC.

The rearrangement joins TRBV7-9 to TRBJ2-7; 8 positions match TRBD2. J was trimmed by 2 bases and V by 5 bases; bases with no gene match: 5. The germline CDR1 and CDR2 sequences are SEHNR and FQNEAQ (reference sequence). The CDR3 length is 14 residues. CDR3 residues: CASSLGGGPYEQYV. The CDR3 coding sequence is TGTGCCAGCAGCCTCGGGGGGGGCCCCTACGAGCAGTACGTC.

The chain joins TRBV6-5 to TRBJ1-5; 10 bases match TRBD1. Per germline, CDR1 MNHEY and CDR2 SVGAGI. The J segment lost 2 bases and the V segment lost 10 bases, leaving 5 bases of the junction unmatched. There are 14 residues in the CDR3. The CDR3 coding sequence is TGTGCCACCAGACAGGGGGCAGGCAATCAGCCCCAGCATTTT. As protein: CATRQGAGNQPQHF.

The chain has TRBV5-1 and TRBJ2-2; 7 bases fit TRBD1. V lost 4 bases, J lost 4 bases, and 7 bases stayed unmatched. This CDR3 region has 15 residues. Germline V gives CDR1 SGHRS, CDR2 YFSETQ. CDR3 DNA: TGCGCCAGCAGCCTATGGACAGGTAGCACCGGGGAGCTGTTTTTT. Its protein product is CASSLWTGSTGELFF.

CDR3 region: CASSQIGVAGGRQYV. The CDR3, as DNA: TGTGCCAGCAGTCAAATCGGGGTAGCGGGAGGGAGGCAGTACGTC. The chain is built from TRBV2 and TRBJ2-7; 11 bases map to TRBD2. The CDR3 runs 15 residues. The trim removed 5 bases at V and 9 bases at J, leaving 12 bases unmatched. The V gene's germline CDR1 is SNHLY and CDR2 FYNNEI.

In its sample, this clone was seen a few times. The chain employs TRBV2 and TRBJ2-3; 7 positions agree with TRBD2. The germline V gene has CDR1 SNHLY and CDR2 FYNNEI. Trimming at V came to 5 bases and at J to 5 bases, leaving 10 bases not matched to a gene. The CDR3 is 15 residues long. CDR3: CASSPFGGREDTQYF. The CDR3 DNA is TGTGCCAGCAGTCCATTCGGAGGGAGGGAAGATACGCAGTATTTT. Variable domain in full (rest from reference TRBV2 and TRBJ2-3): EPEVTQTPSHQVTQMGQEVILRCVPISNHLYFYWYRQILGQKVEFLVSFYNNEISEKSEIFDDQFSVERPDGSNFTLKIRSTKLEDSAMYFCASSPFGGREDTQYFGPGTRLTVL.

This clone was seen more than once but under ten times. The J gene is TRBJ1-1, the V gene TRBV2, with TRBD1 matching 8 bases. V shed 9 bases, J shed 4 bases, and the junction held 7 bases outside the gene matches. The CDR3 has 13 residues. Germline loops: CDR1 SNHLY, CDR2 FYNNEI. CDR3 bases: TGTGCCAGGTCACAGGGGGTTGGCACTGAAGCTTTCTTT. This translates into CARSQGVGTEAFF.

This sequence joins TRBV7-6 and TRBJ1-4; TRBD1 agrees at 10 bases. CDR1 SGHVS and CDR2 FNYEAQ come from the germline V gene. The J segment lost 8 bases and the V segment lost 4 bases, leaving 10 bases of the junction unmatched. The CDR3 is 16 residues long. The CDR3 DNA reads as TGTGCCAGCAGCTCAGAGGGACAGGGGATTCAGGAAAAACTGTTTTTT. It yields the protein CASSSEGQGIQEKLFF.

The chain employs TRBV12-5 and TRBJ2-5, with 10 nucleotides matching TRBD1. The CDR3 runs to 14 residues. V trimming: 6 bases; J trimming: 3 bases; junction bases outside the gene matches: 4. CDR1 and CDR2 (germline): LGHNT, FRNRAP. In nucleotides, the CDR3 is TGTGCTAGTGGGACCGGGACAGGGGAAGAGACCCAGTACTTC. Its protein is CASGTGTGEETQYF.

V is TRBV6-5 and J is TRBJ1-1, with 7 bases fitting TRBD1. This CDR3 contains 16 residues. V was pared by 4 bases and J by 5 bases, with 13 bases of the junction left unmatched. CDR1 MNHEY and CDR2 SVGAGI come from the germline V gene. In nucleotides, the CDR3 is TGTGCCAGCAGTTCCTTGCCGGGACAGCGTTGGACTGAAGCTTTCTTT. Translating it yields CASSSLPGQRWTEAFF.

This rearrangement joins TRBV6-5 to TRBJ1-2, with TRBD1 matching 9 bases. CDR1 is MNHEY and CDR2 is SVGAGI in the germline V gene. CDR3 length: 15 amino acids. J gave up 4 bases and V 7 bases, and 10 bases lay outside the gene matches. This CDR3 reads CASTRGQGRSYGYTF. Written as DNA, the CDR3 is TGTGCCAGCACGAGGGGACAGGGAAGGTCCTATGGCTACACCTTC.

This chain links TRBV18 with TRBJ1-1; TRBD1 agrees at 8 bases. Trimming took 3 bases from V and 0 from J; bases not matched to a gene: 6. CDR1 and CDR2 (germline): KGHSH, LQKENI. The CDR3 contains 16 residues. CDR3 protein: CASSPRQGPMNTEAFF. The CDR3, as DNA: TGTGCCAGCTCACCTCGACAGGGGCCTATGAACACTGAAGCTTTCTTT. Together with reference TRBV18 and TRBJ1-1, the CDR3 gives the full variable domain: NAGVMQNPRHLVRRRGQEARLRCSPMKGHSHVYWYRQLPEEGLKFMVYLQKENIIDESGMPKERFSAEFPKEGPSILRIQQVVRGDSAAYFCASSPRQGPMNTEAFFGQGTRLTVV.

The gene calls are TRBV7-9 and TRBJ2-3; 12 bases match TRBD2. The CDR3 covers 18 residues. The V gene end was trimmed by 6 bases and the J gene end by 0 bases; junction bases not matched to a gene: 10. Germline V gives CDR1 SEHNR, CDR2 FQNEAQ (reference sequence). The CDR3: CASSATSGGLISTDTQYF. CDR3 nucleotides: TGTGCCAGCAGTGCGACTAGCGGGGGCCTCATAAGCACAGATACGCAGTATTTT.